The subject of this entry is one TCR beta chain. Its antigen is not identified. V gave up 6 bases and J gave up 7 bases, with 1 base separating them. Germline CDR1 MNHNS, CDR2 SASEGT. This CDR3 is 10 amino acids long. Patients with ophthalmopathy all had a Clinical Activity Score of at least 3, a NOSPECS grade of at least 4 and duration under 3 months. This entry comes from a study of T cells in Graves' hyperthyroidism and ophthalmopathy. Overall study context: Peripheral blood sampling occurred at initial diagnosis, before any treatment. Study-level findings and limits: Ophthalmopathy was separated from stable hyperthyroidism by a 13 V-J model. Blood samples included most of the expanded thyroid clonotypes exceeding 0.001.

The investigators amplified TCR beta CDR3 regions from RNA transcripts. The TCR CDR3 first-round RT-PCR relied on the HTBI primer set. A single record per CDR3 protein comes from TCRdb applying MiXCR to the multiplex PCR reads. The sample has a few hundred thousand distinct CDR3 sequences, less than 20% seen once. The origin of this receptor is a man between 18 and 29 years old with Graves' ophthalmopathy. The chain joins TRBV6-1 to TRBJ2-6; D remains unclear. The source material was blood. The chain's CDR3 is CASSANVLTF. CDR3 bases: TGTGCCAGCAGCGCCAACGTCCTGACTTTC.